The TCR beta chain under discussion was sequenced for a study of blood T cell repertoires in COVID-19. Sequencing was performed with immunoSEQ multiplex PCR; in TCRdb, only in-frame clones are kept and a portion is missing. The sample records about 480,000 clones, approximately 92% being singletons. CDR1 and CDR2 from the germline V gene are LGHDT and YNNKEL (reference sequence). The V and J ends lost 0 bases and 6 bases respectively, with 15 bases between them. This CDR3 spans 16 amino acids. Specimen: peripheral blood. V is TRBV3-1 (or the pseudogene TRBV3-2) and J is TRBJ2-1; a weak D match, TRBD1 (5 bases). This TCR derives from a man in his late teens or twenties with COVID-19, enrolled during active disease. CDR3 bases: TGTGCCAGCAGCCAAGATCGCAGGGTCTATCGCAATGAGCAGTTCTTC. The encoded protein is CASSQDRRVYRNEQFF.